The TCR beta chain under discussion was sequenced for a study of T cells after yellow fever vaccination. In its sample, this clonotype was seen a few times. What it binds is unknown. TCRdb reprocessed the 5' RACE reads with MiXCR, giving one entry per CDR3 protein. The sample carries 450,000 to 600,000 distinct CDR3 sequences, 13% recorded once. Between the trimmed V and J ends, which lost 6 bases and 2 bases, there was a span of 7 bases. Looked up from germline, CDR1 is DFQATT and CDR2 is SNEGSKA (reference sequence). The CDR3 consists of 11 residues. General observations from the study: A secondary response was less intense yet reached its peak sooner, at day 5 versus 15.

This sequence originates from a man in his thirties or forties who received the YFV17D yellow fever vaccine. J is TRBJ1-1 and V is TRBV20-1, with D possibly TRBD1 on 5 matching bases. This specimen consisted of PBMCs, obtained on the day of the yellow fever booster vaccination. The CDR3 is CSAGTNTEAFF. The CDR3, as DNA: TGCAGTGCCGGGACTAACACTGAAGCTTTCTTT.